This T cell receptor beta chain was captured by sequencing in a study of vaccination and CD4 T cells after COVID-19. On the study more broadly: Typically, post-vaccine samples were obtained a median approximately 67 days after dose two, within a range of 14 to 241. Stimulation of the cells used overlapping spike peptide pools from SARS-CoV-2 and from the common cold coronaviruses HCoV-NL63, HCoV-OC43 and HCoV-229E.

CDR1 and CDR2 from the germline V gene are SNHLY and FYNNEI. The ends were cut back, 5 bases at V and 3 bases at J, with 7 bases in the middle. This CDR3 has 13 residues. A word on this clonotype: Its antigen is not identified.

Once obtained from cultured CD4+ T cells, the DNA was sequenced using the Oncomine TCR Beta short-read assay. TCRdb redid the calling of the PCR reads with MiXCR, one entry per CDR3 protein. This table has about 20,000 distinct CDR3 sequences, under 80% appearing once. The treatment: roughly 10-day PBMC culture with coronavirus spike peptide pools or control peptides (ViraFEST assay). The ViraFEST method relied on peptide pools to expand antigen-specific T cells, followed by TCR sequencing. The specimen was CD4+ T cells from blood, cultured in vitro. The sequence was collected from a human donor who had recovered from COVID-19. The chain employs TRBV2 and TRBJ2-2, with D maybe TRBD2 (5 bases). Here the CDR3 DNA reads TGTGCCAGCAGTCCGGGGTACACCGGGGAGCTGTTTTTT. Its protein product is CASSPGYTGELFF.